This T cell receptor beta chain came from a study of cytomegalovirus exposure and HLA in healthy donors. General study points: By HLA locus, TCR association rates varied in a later analysis, with DRB1 showing the most and HLA-C the fewest.

Vbeta (60) and Jbeta (13) primers were used in the PCR. The method was immunoSEQ multiplex PCR; TCRdb's version includes in-frame clones alone and lacks a portion of them. The data contain approximately 140,000 clones, around 72% of them singletons. Comments on this clone: Its antigen remains unidentified.

The specimen was PBMCs. This clonotype was sampled from a human donor in good health.

The CDR3 region is CASSTLLAGDETQYF. The CDR3 nucleotides are TGTGCCAGTAGTACTCTACTAGCGGGAGATGAGACCCAGTACTTC. The J gene is TRBJ2-5, the V gene TRBV19, with 11 nucleotides matching TRBD2. The germline V gene encodes CDR1 LNHDA and CDR2 SQIVND (reference sequence). Trimming cost V 4 bases and J 5 bases; bases outside gene matches: 6. CDR3 length: 15 amino acids.